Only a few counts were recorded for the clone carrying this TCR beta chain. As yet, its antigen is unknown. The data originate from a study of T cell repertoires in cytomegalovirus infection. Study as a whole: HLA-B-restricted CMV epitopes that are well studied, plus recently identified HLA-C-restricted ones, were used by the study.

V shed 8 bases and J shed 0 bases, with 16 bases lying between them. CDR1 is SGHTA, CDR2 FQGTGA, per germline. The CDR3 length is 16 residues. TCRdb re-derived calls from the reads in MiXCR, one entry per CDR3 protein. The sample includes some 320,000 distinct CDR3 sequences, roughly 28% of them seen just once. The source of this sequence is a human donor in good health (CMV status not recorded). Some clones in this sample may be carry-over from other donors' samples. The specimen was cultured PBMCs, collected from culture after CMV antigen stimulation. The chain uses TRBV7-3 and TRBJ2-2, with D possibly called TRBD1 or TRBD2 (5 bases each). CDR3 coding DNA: TGTGCCAGCTCAAGATGGGACCGCACGAACACCGGGGAGCTGTTTTTT. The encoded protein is CASSRWDRTNTGELFF.